This TCR beta chain was sequenced during a study of tumor and adjacent non-tumor tissue in lung cancer. Study in general: The patients, 10 men and 5 women, were roughly 30 to 76 with stage I to III disease. General observations from the study: Higher tumor TCR diversity was associated with shorter survival.

Worth noting for this clonotype: The antigen remains unidentified. A much more abundant neighbour one base away suggests this may be a read error.

TCRbeta libraries were built with three rounds of nested PCR, modified from ARM-PCR. TCRdb redid the calling of the multiplex PCR reads with MiXCR, one entry per CDR3 protein. In the table there are approximately 80,000 distinct CDR3 sequences, 65% to 85% of which are singletons. No cell sorting was done before RNA was extracted from the tissue. More than 3 cm separated this lung sample from the edge of the tumor. The sequence came from a man between 60 and 75 years old with non-small cell lung cancer. The sample taken for sequencing was distant non-tumor lung tissue.

The CDR3 region is CASRAQGAIEAFF. Here the CDR3 DNA reads TGTGCCAGCCGCGCTCAGGGGGCTATTGAAGCTTTCTTT. This chain connects TRBV12-3 or TRBV12-4 to TRBJ1-1; 8 bases agree with TRBD1. The V segment lost 8 bases and the J segment 7 bases; nucleotides outside the gene matches: 9. This CDR3 contains 13 residues.